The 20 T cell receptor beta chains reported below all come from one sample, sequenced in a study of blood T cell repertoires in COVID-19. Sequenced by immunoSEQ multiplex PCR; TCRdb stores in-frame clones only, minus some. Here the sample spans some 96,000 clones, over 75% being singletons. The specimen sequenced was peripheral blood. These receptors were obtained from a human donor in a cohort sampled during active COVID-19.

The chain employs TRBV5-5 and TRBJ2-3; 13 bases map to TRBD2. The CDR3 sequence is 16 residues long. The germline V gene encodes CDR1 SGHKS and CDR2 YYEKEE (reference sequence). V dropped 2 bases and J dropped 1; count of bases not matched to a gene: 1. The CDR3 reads CASSLGLAGGTDTQYF. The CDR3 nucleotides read TGTGCCAGCAGCTTAGGACTAGCGGGGGGCACAGATACGCAGTATTTT.

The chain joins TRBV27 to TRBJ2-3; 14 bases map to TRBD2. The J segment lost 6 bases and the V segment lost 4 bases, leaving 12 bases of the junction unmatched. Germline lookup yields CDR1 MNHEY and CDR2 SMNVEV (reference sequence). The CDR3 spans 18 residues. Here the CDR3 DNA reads TGTGCCAGCAGTTCATACCCGGGACTAGCGGGGGATCTGGATACGCAGTATTTT. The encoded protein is CASSSYPGLAGDLDTQYF.

Here the CDR3 DNA reads TGCGCCAGCAGCCAAGAAAACAGGTACAATCAGCCCCAGCATTTT. It codes for CASSQENRYNQPQHF. This sequence joins TRBV4-3 and TRBJ1-5, with D possibly TRBD1 on 5 matching bases. This CDR3 spans 15 amino acids. Germline CDR1 is LGHNA and CDR2 is YSLEER. V was shortened by 0 bases and J by 3 bases, with 9 bases between the two germline ends.

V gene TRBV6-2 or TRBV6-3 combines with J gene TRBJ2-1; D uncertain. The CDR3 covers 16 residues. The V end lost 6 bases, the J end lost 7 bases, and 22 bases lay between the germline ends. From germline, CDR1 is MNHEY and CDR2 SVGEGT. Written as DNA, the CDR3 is TGTGCCAGCAGCCCCGCGAGAGTAGGAGTCAGAAATGAGCAGTTCTTC. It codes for CASSPARVGVRNEQFF.

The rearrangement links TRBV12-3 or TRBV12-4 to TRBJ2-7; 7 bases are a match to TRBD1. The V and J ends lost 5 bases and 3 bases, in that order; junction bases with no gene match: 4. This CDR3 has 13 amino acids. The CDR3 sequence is CASSPGQLYEQYF. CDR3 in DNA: TGTGCCAGCAGTCCGGGACAGCTCTACGAGCAGTACTTC.

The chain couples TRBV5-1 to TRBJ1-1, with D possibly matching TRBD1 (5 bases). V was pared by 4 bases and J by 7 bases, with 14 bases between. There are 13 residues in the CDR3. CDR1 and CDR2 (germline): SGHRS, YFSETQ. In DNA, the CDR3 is TGCGCCAGCAGCCGGCAGGGAGGAGGTGAAGCTTTCTTT. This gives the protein CASSRQGGGEAFF.

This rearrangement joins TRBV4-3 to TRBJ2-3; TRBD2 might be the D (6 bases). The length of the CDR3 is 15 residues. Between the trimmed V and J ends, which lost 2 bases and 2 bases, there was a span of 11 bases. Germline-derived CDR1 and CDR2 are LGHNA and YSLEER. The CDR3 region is CASSQQAGNTDTQYF. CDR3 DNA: TGCGCCAGCAGCCAACAAGCGGGCAACACAGATACGCAGTATTTT.

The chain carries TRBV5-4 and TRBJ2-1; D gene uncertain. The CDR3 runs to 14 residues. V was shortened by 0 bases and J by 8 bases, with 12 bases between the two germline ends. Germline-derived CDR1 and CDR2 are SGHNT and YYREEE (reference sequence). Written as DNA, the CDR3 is TGTGCCAGCAGCTTGGTTCAGCGTCTGGATGAGCAGTTCTTC. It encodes CASSLVQRLDEQFF.

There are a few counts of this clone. In DNA, the CDR3 is TGTGCCAGCAGTTACGTGGGACAGGGATTCAATGGCTACACCTTC. Amino acid sequence: CASSYVGQGFNGYTF. This chain uses TRBV6-5 with TRBJ1-2, with 9 bases lining up with TRBD1. Germline V gene data show CDR1 as MNHEY and CDR2 as SVGAGI. The CDR3 has 15 residues. V was clipped by 2 bases and J by 6 bases; unmatched bases: 7.

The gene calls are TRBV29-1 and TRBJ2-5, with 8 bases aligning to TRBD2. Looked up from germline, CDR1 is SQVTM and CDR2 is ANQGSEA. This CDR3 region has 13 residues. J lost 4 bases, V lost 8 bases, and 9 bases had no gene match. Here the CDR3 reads CSYGGAGGETQYF. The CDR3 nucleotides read TGCAGCTACGGAGGGGCGGGAGGAGAGACCCAGTACTTC.

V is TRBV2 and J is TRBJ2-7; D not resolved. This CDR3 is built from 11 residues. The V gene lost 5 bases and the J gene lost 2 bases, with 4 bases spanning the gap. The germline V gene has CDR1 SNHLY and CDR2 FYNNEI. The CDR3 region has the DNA TGTGCCAGCAGTCGGGCCTACGAGCAGTACTTC. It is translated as CASSRAYEQYF.

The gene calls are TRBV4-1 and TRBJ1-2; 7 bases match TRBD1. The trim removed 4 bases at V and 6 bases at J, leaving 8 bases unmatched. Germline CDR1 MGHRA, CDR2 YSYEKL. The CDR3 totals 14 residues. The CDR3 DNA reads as TGCGCCAGCAGCCCTCGACAGGGATCTGATGGCTACACCTTC. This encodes CASSPRQGSDGYTF.

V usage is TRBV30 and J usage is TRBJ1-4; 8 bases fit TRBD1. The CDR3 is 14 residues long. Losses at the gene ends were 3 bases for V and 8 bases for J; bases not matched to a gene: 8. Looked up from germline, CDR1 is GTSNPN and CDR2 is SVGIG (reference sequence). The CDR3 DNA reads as TGTGCCTGGAGGATACAGGGGGGGCCCGAAAAACTGTTTTTT. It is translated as CAWRIQGGPEKLFF.

Here the CDR3 reads CASSFRGSYGYTF. In nucleotides, the CDR3 is TGTGCCAGCAGCTTCCGGGGGAGCTATGGCTACACCTTC. The rearrangement joins TRBV7-2 to TRBJ1-2; D perhaps matches TRBD1 (5 bases). This CDR3 has 13 amino acids. Looked up from germline, CDR1 is SGHTA and CDR2 is FQGNSA. V was trimmed by 3 bases and J by 4 bases, leaving 9 bases between them.

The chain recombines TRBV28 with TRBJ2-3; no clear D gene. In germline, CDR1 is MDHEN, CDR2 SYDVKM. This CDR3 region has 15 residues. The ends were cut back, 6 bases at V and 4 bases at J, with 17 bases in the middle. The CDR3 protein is CASSLTASRADTQYF. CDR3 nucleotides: TGTGCCAGCAGCTTAACCGCCTCAAGAGCAGATACGCAGTATTTT.

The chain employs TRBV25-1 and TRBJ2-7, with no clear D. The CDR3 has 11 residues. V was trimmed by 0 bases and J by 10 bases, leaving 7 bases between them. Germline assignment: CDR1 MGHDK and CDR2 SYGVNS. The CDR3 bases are TGTGCCAGCAGTGAATACCAGGTACAGTACTTC. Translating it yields CASSEYQVQYF.

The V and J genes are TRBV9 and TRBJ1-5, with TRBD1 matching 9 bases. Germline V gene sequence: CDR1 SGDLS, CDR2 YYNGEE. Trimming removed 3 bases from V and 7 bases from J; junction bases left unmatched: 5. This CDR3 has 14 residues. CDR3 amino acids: CASSATGGWQPQHF. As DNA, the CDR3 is TGTGCCAGCAGCGCAACAGGGGGCTGGCAGCCCCAGCATTTT.

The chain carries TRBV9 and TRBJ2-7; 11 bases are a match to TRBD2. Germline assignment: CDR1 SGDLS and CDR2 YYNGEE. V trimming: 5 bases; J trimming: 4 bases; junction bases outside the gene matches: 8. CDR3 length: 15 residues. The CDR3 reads CASSPTSGGWYEQYF. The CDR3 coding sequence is TGTGCCAGCAGTCCTACTAGCGGGGGCTGGTACGAGCAGTACTTC.

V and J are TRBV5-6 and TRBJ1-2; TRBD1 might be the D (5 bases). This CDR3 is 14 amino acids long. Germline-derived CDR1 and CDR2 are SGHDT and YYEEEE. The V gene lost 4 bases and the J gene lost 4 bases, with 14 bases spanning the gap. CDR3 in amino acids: CASSQGLHPYGYTF. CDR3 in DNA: TGTGCCAGCAGCCAGGGCCTACACCCCTATGGCTACACCTTC.

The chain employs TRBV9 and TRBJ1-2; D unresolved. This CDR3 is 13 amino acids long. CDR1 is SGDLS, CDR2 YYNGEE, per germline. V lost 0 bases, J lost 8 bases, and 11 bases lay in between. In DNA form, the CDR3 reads TGTGCCAGCAGCGTAGAGTCCCCGGGGGGCTACACCTTC. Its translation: CASSVESPGGYTF.